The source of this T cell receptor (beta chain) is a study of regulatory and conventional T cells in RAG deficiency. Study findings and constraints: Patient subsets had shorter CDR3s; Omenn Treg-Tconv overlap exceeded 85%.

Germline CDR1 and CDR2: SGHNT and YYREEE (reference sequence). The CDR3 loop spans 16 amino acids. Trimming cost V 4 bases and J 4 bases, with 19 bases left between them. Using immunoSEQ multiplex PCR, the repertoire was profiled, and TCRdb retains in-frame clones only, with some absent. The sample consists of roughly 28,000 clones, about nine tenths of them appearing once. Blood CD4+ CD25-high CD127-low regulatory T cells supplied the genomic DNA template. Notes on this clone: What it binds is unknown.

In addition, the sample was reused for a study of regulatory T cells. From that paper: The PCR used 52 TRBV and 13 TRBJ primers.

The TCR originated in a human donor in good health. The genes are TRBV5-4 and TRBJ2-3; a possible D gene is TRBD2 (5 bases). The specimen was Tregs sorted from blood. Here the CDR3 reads CASSPTALSGSDTQYF. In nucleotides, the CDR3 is TGTGCCAGCAGCCCGACGGCCCTCTCGGGGTCAGATACGCAGTATTTT.